This paragraph reports one T cell receptor (beta chain). V lost 7 bases and J lost 0; bases outside the gene matches: 9. Germline V lookup: CDR1 SGHRS, CDR2 YFSETQ. The CDR3 is made up of 16 amino acids. The sample belongs to a study of T cell responses to AZD1222 COVID-19 vaccine. This table comes from immunoSEQ multiplex PCR, and its TCRdb copy is limited to in-frame clones, with some not included. The data show approximately 200,000 clones, approximately 94% seen once. The chain combines TRBV5-1 with TRBJ1-3; 8 bases are a match to TRBD1. The receptor's source is an adult in good health. The sequencing here drew on peripheral blood, taken on day 0 of AZD1222 vaccination. CDR3 region: CASRAGQGISGNTIYF. The CDR3 DNA follows: TGCGCCAGCCGGGCTGGACAGGGTATCTCTGGAAACACCATATATTTT.